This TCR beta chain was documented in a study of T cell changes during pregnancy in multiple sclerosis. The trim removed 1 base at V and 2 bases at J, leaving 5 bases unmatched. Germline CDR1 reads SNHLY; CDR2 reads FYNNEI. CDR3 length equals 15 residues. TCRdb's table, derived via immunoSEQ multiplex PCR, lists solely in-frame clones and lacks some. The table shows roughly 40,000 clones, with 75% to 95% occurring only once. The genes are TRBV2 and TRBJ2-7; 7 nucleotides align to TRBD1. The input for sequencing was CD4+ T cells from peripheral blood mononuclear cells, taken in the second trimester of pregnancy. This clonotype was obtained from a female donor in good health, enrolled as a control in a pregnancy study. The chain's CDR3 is CASSEGAGGTYEQYF. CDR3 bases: TGTGCCAGCAGTGAAGGGGCAGGGGGAACCTACGAGCAGTACTTC.